This T cell receptor beta chain was profiled in a study of T cells in Graves' hyperthyroidism and ophthalmopathy. Study results and limitations: Blood samples included most of the expanded thyroid clonotypes exceeding 0.001.

Amplified TCR beta CDR3 regions derived from RNA transcripts. The TCR CDR3 first-round RT-PCR relied on the HTBI primer set. Via MiXCR, TCRdb re-called the multiplex PCR reads, giving one row per CDR3 protein. The sample consists of about 350,000 distinct CDR3 sequences, 15% to 20% of them appearing once. This CDR3 comprises 18 residues. Germline CDR1 is SGHAT and CDR2 is FQDESV (reference sequence). The junction had 15 bases not matched to a gene; V was cut back by 2 bases and J by 5 bases. The table lists this clonotype with many counts. The antigen is not known. The source of this sequence is a woman between 40 and 55 years old with Graves' ophthalmopathy. The material sequenced was blood. J is TRBJ2-5 and V is TRBV11-1, with 9 bases matching TRBD2. The CDR3: CASSLMLTSGPMRETQYF. DNA for the CDR3: TGTGCCAGCAGCTTAATGTTGACTAGCGGACCGATGCGGGAGACCCAGTACTTC.